The 11 T cell receptor beta chains below were found in one sample sequenced in a study of Ad26.COV2.S vaccination and SARS-CoV-2 variants. Noted treatment: around 19 received Ad26.COV2.S at low or high dose, single or two shots; five or six received placebo; per-sample allocation not given. Sampling took place 63 days after the first vaccine or placebo injection. Sequencing was performed with immunoSEQ multiplex PCR; in TCRdb, only in-frame clones are kept and a portion is missing. The sample carries 380,000 or so clones, 83% recorded once. The sequencing used peripheral blood, collected in a trial of Ad26.COV2.S vaccine versus placebo. Receptors originate from a person aged 18 to 59 who received the Ad26.COV2.S COVID-19 vaccine or a placebo.

The chain combines TRBV9 with TRBJ1-1, with a possible D match to TRBD1 (5 bases). Per germline, CDR1 SGDLS and CDR2 YYNGEE. The CDR3 has 14 residues. Trimming pared 1 base from V and 5 bases from J, leaving 12 bases between. Here the CDR3 DNA reads TGTGCCAGCAGCGTAACGGGGGGTCGGACTGAAGCTTTCTTT. Its translation: CASSVTGGRTEAFF.

The chain carries TRBV5-4 and TRBJ1-1; D gene uncertain. The CDR3 covers 15 residues. Germline CDR1 is SGHNT and CDR2 is YYREEE (reference sequence). The V and J ends lost 0 bases and 0 bases respectively, with 9 bases between them. The CDR3 is CASSLDSGMNTEAFF. CDR3 sequence (DNA): TGTGCCAGCAGCTTGGACTCGGGGATGAACACTGAAGCTTTCTTT.

DNA for the CDR3: TGTGCCAGCAACCCTTCTGGGGCCAACGTCCTGACTTTC. It yields the protein CASNPSGANVLTF. This chain uses TRBV5-5 with TRBJ2-6; D remains ambiguous. The CDR3 length is 13 residues. The germline CDR1 and CDR2 sequences are SGHKS and YYEKEE (reference sequence). V shed 6 bases and J shed 1 base, with 5 bases lying between them. The variable domain in full, completed from reference TRBV5-5 and TRBJ2-6, reads DAGVTQSPTHLIKTRGQQVTLRCSPISGHKSVSWYQQVLGQGPQFIFQYYEKEERGRGNFPDRFSARQFPNYSSELNVNALLLGDSALYLCASNPSGANVLTFGAGSRLTVL.

This clone was seen once. The chain recombines TRBV11-3 with TRBJ2-3; TRBD2 agrees at 8 bases. CDR3 length: 15 amino acids. Germline V gives CDR1 SGHNT, CDR2 YENEEA. The trim removed 5 bases at V and 3 bases at J, leaving 7 bases unmatched. The CDR3 loop reads CASSPTGGPTDTQYF. Here the CDR3 DNA reads TGTGCCAGCAGCCCGACGGGGGGGCCTACAGATACGCAGTATTTT.

This chain connects TRBV6-2 or TRBV6-3 to TRBJ1-1; D not resolved. The CDR3 runs to 12 residues. Per the germline V gene, CDR1 is MNHEY and CDR2 is SVGEGT. The V and J ends lost 5 bases and 3 bases respectively, with 7 bases between them. In DNA form, the CDR3 reads TGTGCCAGCAGTCTCCGGGACACTGAAGCTTTCTTT. This sequence encodes CASSLRDTEAFF.

The chain uses TRBV3-1 (or the pseudogene TRBV3-2) and TRBJ1-2, with TRBD1 matching over 7 bases. V lost 1 base, J lost 4 bases, and 6 bases stayed unmatched. The CDR3 loop spans 15 amino acids. CDR1 and CDR2 from the germline V gene are LGHDT and YNNKEL (reference sequence). CDR3 sequence: CASSQGDRAFYGYTF. The CDR3 DNA reads TGTGCCAGCAGCCAAGGTGACAGGGCCTTCTATGGCTACACCTTC.

The genes are TRBV5-6 and TRBJ1-1; no firm D call. Germline V lookup: CDR1 SGHDT, CDR2 YYEEEE. V was trimmed by 0 bases and J by 4 bases, leaving 4 bases between them. The CDR3 consists of 12 residues. CDR3 DNA sequence: TGTGCCAGCAGCTTGGTCAGCACTGAAGCTTTCTTT. It is translated as CASSLVSTEAFF.

V and J are TRBV7-2 and TRBJ1-4; 11 bases are a match to TRBD1. The V gene's germline CDR1 is SGHTA and CDR2 FQGNSA. The J segment lost 8 bases and the V segment lost 5 bases, leaving 1 base of the junction unmatched. The CDR3 runs to 13 residues. CDR3 DNA sequence: TGTGCCAGCAGCCGGGACAGGGGGGAAAAACTGTTTTTT. Amino acid sequence: CASSRDRGEKLFF.

Concerning this clone: The identical CDR3 is also encoded by other nucleotide sequences in the sample. J is TRBJ1-1 and V is TRBV12-3 or TRBV12-4, with unresolved D. Trimming left V 2 bases short and J 0 bases short, with 4 bases between. The CDR3 is 13 amino acids. CDR3: CASSLKLNTEAFF. The CDR3 region has the DNA TGTGCCAGCAGTTTAAAGTTGAACACTGAAGCTTTCTTT.

The chain is built from TRBV7-3 and TRBJ2-1, with 9 bases fitting TRBD2. CDR3 length: 15 amino acids. The germline V gene encodes CDR1 SGHTA and CDR2 FQGTGA. J was trimmed by 13 bases and V by 0 bases; bases with no gene match: 10. CDR3 nucleotide sequence: TGTGCCAGCAGCTTAACGACTAGCGGTCTATTAGGACAGTTCTTC. It specifies CASSLTTSGLLGQFF.

This clone appeared a few times. The chain carries TRBV18 and TRBJ2-1, with TRBD1 matching over 7 bases. V was pared by 0 bases and J by 6 bases, with 5 bases of the junction left unmatched. Germline CDR1 reads KGHSH; CDR2 reads LQKENI. This CDR3 spans 15 amino acids. CDR3 DNA: TGTGCCAGCTCACCACCGCTTAGGGGGCCCAATGAGCAGTTCTTC. It specifies CASSPPLRGPNEQFF.